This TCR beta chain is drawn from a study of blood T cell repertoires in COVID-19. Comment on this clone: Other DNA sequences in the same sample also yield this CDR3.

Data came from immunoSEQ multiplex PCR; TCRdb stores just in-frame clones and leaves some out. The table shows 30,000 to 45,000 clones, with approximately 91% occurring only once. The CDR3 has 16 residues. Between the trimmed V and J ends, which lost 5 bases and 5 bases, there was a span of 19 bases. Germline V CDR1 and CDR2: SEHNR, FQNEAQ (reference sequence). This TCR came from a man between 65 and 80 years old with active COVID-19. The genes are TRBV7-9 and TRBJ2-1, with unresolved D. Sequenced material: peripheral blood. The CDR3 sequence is CASSPRGRGRDNEQFF. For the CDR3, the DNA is TGTGCCAGCAGCCCTCGTGGCAGAGGTCGAGACAATGAGCAGTTCTTC. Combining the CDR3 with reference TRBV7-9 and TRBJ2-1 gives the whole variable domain DTGVSQNPRHKITKRGQNVTFRCDPISEHNRLYWYRQTLGQGPEFLTYFQNEAQLEKSRLLSDRFSAERPKGSFSTLEIQRTEQGDSAMYLCASSPRGRGRDNEQFFGPGTRLTVL.